This is a list of T cell receptor beta chains from one sample in a study of T cells in Graves' hyperthyroidism and ophthalmopathy. MiXCR, run by TCRdb on the multiplex PCR reads, gives a single entry per CDR3 protein. Of about 640,000 distinct CDR3 sequences listed, 45% were seen once; the top ten hold about 7.2%. The source material was peripheral blood or thyroid tissue (not recorded which). These receptors all stem from an adult man with Graves' disease, either hyperthyroidism or ophthalmopathy (not recorded which). Each CDR3 is given with its conserved first and last residue. Size values are once, few and many counts, or a class for expanded clones, and some rows have none.

j_gene: TRBJ2-7; abundance: many; v_gene: TRBV7-2; CDR3aa: CASSQDYRGEQYF
j_gene: TRBJ2-5; abundance: .; v_gene: TRBV19; CDR3aa: CASSMDGWVKTQYF
j_gene: TRBJ2-2; abundance: .; v_gene: TRBV7-2; CDR3aa: CASSYGLAVTGELFF
j_gene: TRBJ1-1; abundance: few; v_gene: TRBV7-6; CDR3aa: CASTLAGGMNTEAFF
j_gene: TRBJ2-5; abundance: .; v_gene: TRBV20-1; CDR3aa: CSAPATGLAEETQYF
j_gene: TRBJ2-7; abundance: .; v_gene: TRBV20-1; CDR3aa: CSARGGESSYEQYF
j_gene: TRBJ2-5; abundance: many; v_gene: TRBV7-9; CDR3aa: CASSDTSGETQYF
j_gene: TRBJ2-1; abundance: .; v_gene: TRBV25-1; CDR3aa: CASSVVQADGYEQFF
j_gene: TRBJ1-6; abundance: .; v_gene: TRBV7-2; CDR3aa: CASIRRGVLVRSYNSPLHF
j_gene: TRBJ2-5; abundance: .; v_gene: TRBV11-2; CDR3aa: CASSHRLAGAETQYF
j_gene: TRBJ1-6; abundance: .; v_gene: TRBV2; CDR3aa: CASSGTEGGNSPLHF
j_gene: TRBJ1-1; abundance: few; v_gene: TRBV6-4; CDR3aa: CASSSWGQGRGGTEAFF
j_gene: TRBJ1-4; abundance: many; v_gene: TRBV29-1; CDR3aa: CSVRQGRHEKLFF
j_gene: TRBJ1-1; abundance: .; v_gene: TRBV6-5; CDR3aa: CASKASGGMNTEAFF
j_gene: TRBJ1-1; abundance: .; v_gene: TRBV7-8; CDR3aa: CASSLRGNLGTEAFF
j_gene: TRBJ2-5; abundance: few; v_gene: TRBV2; CDR3aa: CASSPGTGVGETQYF
j_gene: TRBJ1-2; abundance: .; v_gene: TRBV5-1; CDR3aa: CASSFQGRYGYTF
j_gene: TRBJ1-2; abundance: .; v_gene: TRBV19; CDR3aa: CASSSPPRDGYTF
j_gene: TRBJ1-1; abundance: many; v_gene: TRBV25-1; CDR3aa: CASSEWVSTEAFF
j_gene: TRBJ1-3; abundance: .; v_gene: TRBV5-1; CDR3aa: CASSVDSFSGNTIYF
j_gene: TRBJ2-5; abundance: .; v_gene: TRBV9; CDR3aa: CASSLGHYEETQYF
j_gene: TRBJ1-2; abundance: many; v_gene: TRBV9; CDR3aa: CASSAGGRNYGYTF
j_gene: TRBJ1-1; abundance: .; v_gene: TRBV12-5; CDR3aa: CASGLNGRMDAFF
j_gene: TRBJ1-2; abundance: .; v_gene: TRBV9; CDR3aa: CASSLGWNYGYTF
j_gene: TRBJ1-6; abundance: many; v_gene: TRBV7-8; CDR3aa: CASSLGNRANNSPLHF
j_gene: TRBJ1-4; abundance: few; v_gene: TRBV5-1; CDR3aa: CASSSTGINEKLFF
j_gene: TRBJ2-7; abundance: .; v_gene: TRBV7-2; CDR3aa: CASSQAPSVSYEQYF
j_gene: TRBJ1-1; abundance: few; v_gene: TRBV5-1; CDR3aa: CASSLERQEEAFF
j_gene: TRBJ1-4; abundance: .; v_gene: TRBV2; CDR3aa: CASISTGGSYEKLFF